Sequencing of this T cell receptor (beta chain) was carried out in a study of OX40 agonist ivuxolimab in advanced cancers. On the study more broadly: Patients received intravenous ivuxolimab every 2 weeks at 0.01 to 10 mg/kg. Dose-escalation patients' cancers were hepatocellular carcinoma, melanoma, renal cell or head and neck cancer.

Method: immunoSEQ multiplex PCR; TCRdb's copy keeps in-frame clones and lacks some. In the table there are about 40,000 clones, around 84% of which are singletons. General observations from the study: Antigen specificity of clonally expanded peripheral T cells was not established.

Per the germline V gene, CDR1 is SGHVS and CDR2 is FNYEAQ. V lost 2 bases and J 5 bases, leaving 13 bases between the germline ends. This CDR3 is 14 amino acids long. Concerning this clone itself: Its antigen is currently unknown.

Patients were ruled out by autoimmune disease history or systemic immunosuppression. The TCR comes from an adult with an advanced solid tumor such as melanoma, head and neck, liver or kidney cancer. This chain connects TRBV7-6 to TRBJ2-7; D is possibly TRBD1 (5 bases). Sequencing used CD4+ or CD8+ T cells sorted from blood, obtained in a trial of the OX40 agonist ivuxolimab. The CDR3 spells CASSLSGASNEQYF. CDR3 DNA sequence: TGTGCCAGCAGCTTAAGTGGGGCGTCAAACGAGCAGTACTTC.